The TCR beta chain under discussion was sequenced for a study of blood T cell repertoires in COVID-19. Study summary: Sources were T cells, B-cell-depleted T cells, or PBMCs; the material itself was cDNA or gDNA.

TCRdb's copy holds only in-frame clones and misses some; the assay was immunoSEQ multiplex PCR. The repertoire has some 530,000 clones, approximately 83% of them found once; the top ten carry approximately 2.9%. This TCR was sampled from a human donor in a cohort sampled during active COVID-19. Sequencing was performed on peripheral blood.

CDR3 in DNA: TGTGCCAGCAGCTCCCCCCGGAGGGGAGGCTACACCTTC. It encodes CASSSPRRGGYTF. The J gene is TRBJ1-2, the V gene TRBV11-2, with D possibly TRBD1 on 5 matching bases. Trimming cost V 4 bases and J 8 bases, with 14 bases left between them. Germline lookup yields CDR1 SGHAT and CDR2 FQNNGV. This CDR3 is 13 amino acids long.